This TCR beta chain was sequenced during a study of T cells after yellow fever vaccination. Study context: Each low-cell-number fraction was prepared by means of SMART-Seq v4 Ultra Low Input.

The authors made TCR cDNA by 5'RACE template switching, adding a universal primer site and UMIs. Using its own MiXCR run on the 5' RACE reads, TCRdb lists one record per CDR3 protein. Of around 120,000 distinct CDR3 sequences listed, around 7.2% are singletons. V lost 5 bases and J 3 bases, leaving 11 bases between the germline ends. The CDR3 covers 12 residues. Looked up from germline, CDR1 is SQVTM and CDR2 is ANQGSEA. This clonotype was recorded many times. Its antigen is currently unknown. Study-wide points: The CD4 compartment and the CD8 compartment contained a small share of clonotypes in common.

The sample was CD4+ T cells sorted from PBMCs, taken more than 35 days after the first yellow fever vaccination. The chain carries TRBV29-1 and TRBJ2-7; TRBD2 might be the D (6 bases). The sequence was collected from a man aged 18 to 30 who received the YFV17D yellow fever vaccine. The CDR3 spells CSVQVGGYEQYV. CDR3 nucleotide sequence: TGCAGCGTTCAGGTGGGGGGCTACGAGCAGTACGTC.